This T cell receptor beta chain was sequenced for a study of early T cells in non-severe SARS-CoV-2 infection. V was clipped by 5 bases and J by 0 bases; unmatched bases: 12. The V gene's germline CDR1 is SGHVS and CDR2 FQNEAQ. The CDR3 covers 17 residues. The TCR library protocol attached unique molecular identifiers to the individual cDNA molecules. TCRdb re-called the 5' RACE reads with MiXCR, one entry per CDR3 protein. Found here are tens of thousands of distinct CDR3 sequences, under 7.5% of them singletons; the top ten hold 20% to 25%. The chain recombines TRBV7-8 with TRBJ1-2; 7 bases fit TRBD1. This TCR was recovered from an adult who was a healthcare worker with PCR-confirmed SARS-CoV-2 infection or an uninfected control (not recorded which). The sample was whole blood, taken at baseline. CDR3 loop: CASSGYRGPSTNYGYTF. For the CDR3, the DNA is TGTGCCAGCAGCGGATACAGGGGCCCCTCTACTAACTATGGCTACACCTTC.